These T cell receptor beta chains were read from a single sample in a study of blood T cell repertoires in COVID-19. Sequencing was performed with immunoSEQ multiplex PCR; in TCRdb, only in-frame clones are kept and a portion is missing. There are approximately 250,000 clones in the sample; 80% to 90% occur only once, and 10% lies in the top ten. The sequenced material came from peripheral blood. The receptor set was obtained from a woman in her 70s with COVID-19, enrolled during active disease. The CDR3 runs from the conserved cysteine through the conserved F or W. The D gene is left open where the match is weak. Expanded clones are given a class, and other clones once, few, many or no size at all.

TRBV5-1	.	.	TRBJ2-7	TGCGCCAGCACCTCACTCGTCGGGGCGGCGGGAGAGCAGTACTTC	CASTSLVGAAGEQYF
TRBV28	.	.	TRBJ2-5	TGTGCCAGCAGTTTCCGTGAGGAGACCCAGTACTTC	CASSFREETQYF
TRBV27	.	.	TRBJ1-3	TGTGCCAGCAGTACACTTTCGGGGAGCACCATATATTTT	CASSTLSGSTIYF
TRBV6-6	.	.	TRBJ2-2	TGTGCCAGCAGTTCCCCAGACAGCGGGGAGCTGTTTTTT	CASSSPDSGELFF
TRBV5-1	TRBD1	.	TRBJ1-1	TGCGCCAGCAGCCTGGAGCCAGGGGGGAGCACTGAAGCTTTCTTT	CASSLEPGGSTEAFF
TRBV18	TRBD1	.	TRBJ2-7	TGTGCCAGCTCACCACAGGACAGGGACGAGCAGTACTTC	CASSPQDRDEQYF
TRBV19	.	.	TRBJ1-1	TGTGCCAGTAGTATCATCGTTAACAGGGTTGGGACTGAAGCTTTCTTT	CASSIIVNRVGTEAFF
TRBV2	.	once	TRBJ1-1	TGTGCCAGCAACCCAGGGGTCACTGAAGCTTTCTTT	CASNPGVTEAFF
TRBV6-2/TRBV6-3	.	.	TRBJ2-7	TGTGCCAGCAGTTACTCCTTGGAGGGGCTCTCCTACGAGCAGTACTTC	CASSYSLEGLSYEQYF
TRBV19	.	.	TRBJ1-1	TGTGCCATAAAACCGGGGGAGGACACTGAAGCTTTCTTT	CAIKPGEDTEAFF
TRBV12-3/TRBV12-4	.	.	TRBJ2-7	TGTGCCAGCAGTCGCAGCTCCTACGAGCAGTACTTC	CASSRSSYEQYF
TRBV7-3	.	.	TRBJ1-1	TGTGCCAGCAGCTTCTCTGGGCCGAACACTGAAGCTTTCTTT	CASSFSGPNTEAFF
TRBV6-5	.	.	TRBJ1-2	TGTGCCAGCAGTTCAACAGGGACCCATGGCTACACCTTC	CASSSTGTHGYTF
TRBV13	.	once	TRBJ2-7	TGTGCCAGCAGCCCCAACCCCGGACAGAGAACCACCTACGAGCAGTACTTC	CASSPNPGQRTTYEQYF
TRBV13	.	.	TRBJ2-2	TGTGCCAGCAGCTTAGGCCTGCGCCCCCGGGGCACCGGGGAGCTGTTTTTT	CASSLGLRPRGTGELFF
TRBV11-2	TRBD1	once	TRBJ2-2	TGTGCCAGCAGCCTGAGTGCAGGGGGCACCGGGGAGCTGTTTTTT	CASSLSAGGTGELFF
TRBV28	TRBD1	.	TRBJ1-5	TGTGCCAGCAGACTACCTGACAGGGCTAATCAGCCCCAGCATTTT	CASRLPDRANQPQHF
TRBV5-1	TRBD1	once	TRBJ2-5	TGCGCCAGCAGCCTGGGACAGGGCCAAGAGACCCAGTACTTC	CASSLGQGQETQYF
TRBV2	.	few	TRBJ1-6	TGTGCCAGCAGTGAACTGGTGCAGGTTAATTCACCCCTCCACTTT	CASSELVQVNSPLHF
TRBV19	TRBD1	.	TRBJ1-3	TGTGCCAGTAGCGACAGGGGGCGCGTATATTTT	CASSDRGRVYF
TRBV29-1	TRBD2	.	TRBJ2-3	TGCAGCGTTGAGTCAGCGGGGGCCACAGATACGCAGTATTTT	CSVESAGATDTQYF
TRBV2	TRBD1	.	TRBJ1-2	TGTGCCAGCAAGGGACAGGAGAGCTATGGCTACACCTTC	CASKGQESYGYTF
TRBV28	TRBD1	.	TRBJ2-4	TGTGCCAGCACCCCGGGACAGCTAGCCAAAAACATTCAGTACTTC	CASTPGQLAKNIQYF
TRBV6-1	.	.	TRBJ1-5	TGTGCCAGCAGTGAACTCAGACGGGTTAGCAATCAGCCCCAGCATTTT	CASSELRRVSNQPQHF
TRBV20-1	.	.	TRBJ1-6	TGCAGTGCTAGTTGGGGCGCCAACACCCTCCACTTT	CSASWGANTLHF
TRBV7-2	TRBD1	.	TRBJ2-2	TGTGCCAGCAGTAGTACAGGGGGCGCTGGTGTCGGGGAGCTGTTTTTT	CASSSTGGAGVGELFF
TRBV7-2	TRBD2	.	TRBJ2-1	TGTGCCAGCAGCCCAACTGTAGCGGGAGGGTTTCGGAATGAGCAGTTCTTC	CASSPTVAGGFRNEQFF
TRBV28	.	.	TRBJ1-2	TGTGCCAGCAGTTTAACAGGCTATGGCTACACCTTC	CASSLTGYGYTF
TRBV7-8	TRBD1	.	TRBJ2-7	TGTGCCAGCAGCGTAACCTCCGGGACAGGGATATACGAGCAGTACTTC	CASSVTSGTGIYEQYF
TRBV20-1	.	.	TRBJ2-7	TGCTCCTATTGGTTCCACTACGAGCAGTACTTC	CSYWFHYEQYF
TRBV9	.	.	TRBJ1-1	TGTGCCAGCAGCGTAGGGGTGGGGCGTATGGACACTGAAGCTTTCTTT	CASSVGVGRMDTEAFF
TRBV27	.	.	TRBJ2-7	TGTGCCAGCAGTAGGACAGACACTACCTACGAGCAGTACTTC	CASSRTDTTYEQYF
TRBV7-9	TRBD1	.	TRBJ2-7	TGTGCCAGCAGCTTCCACGGACAGGGGGGCTCCTACGAGCAGTACTTC	CASSFHGQGGSYEQYF
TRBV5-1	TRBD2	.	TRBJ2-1	TGCGCCAGCAGAGAAGCGGGAGGCTACAATGAGCAGTTCTTC	CASREAGGYNEQFF
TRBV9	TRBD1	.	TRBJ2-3	TGTGCCAGCAGCGTTAAGCAGGGGGCAGCGGATACGCAGTATTTT	CASSVKQGAADTQYF
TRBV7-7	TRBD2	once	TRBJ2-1	TGTGCTAGCAGCCGGGGACTAGCGTTAAACAATGAGCAGTTCTTC	CASSRGLALNNEQFF
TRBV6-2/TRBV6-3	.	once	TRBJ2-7	TGTGCCAGCAGTTACGACAGAGCCTACGAGCAGTACTTC	CASSYDRAYEQYF
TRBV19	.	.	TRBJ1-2	TGTGCCAGTCACCGGGGGGATGGCTACACCTTC	CASHRGDGYTF
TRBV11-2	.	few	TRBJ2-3	TGTGCCAGCAGCTTATCGTATACGCAGTATTTT	CASSLSYTQYF
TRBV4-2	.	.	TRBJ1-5	TGTGCCAGCAGCCAAGACGGACAGATCAATCAGCCCCAGCATTTT	CASSQDGQINQPQHF
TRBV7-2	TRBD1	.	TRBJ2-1	TGTGCCAGCAGCTTAATACTTGGACAGGGGCGACCTAATGAGCAGTTCTTC	CASSLILGQGRPNEQFF
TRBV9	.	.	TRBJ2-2	TGTGCCAGCAGCGTAGTAGTCGGGGAGCTGTTTTTT	CASSVVVGELFF
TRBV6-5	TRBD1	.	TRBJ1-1	TGTGCCAGCAGTTCGACCCACAGGGGTGGGACTGAAGCTTTCTTT	CASSSTHRGGTEAFF
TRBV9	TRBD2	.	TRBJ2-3	TGTGCCAGCAGCTCCCAGAGACTAGCCTTTACAGATACGCAGTATTTT	CASSSQRLAFTDTQYF
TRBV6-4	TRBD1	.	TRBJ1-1	TGTGCCAGCACCGACAGGGGGCCCGGGAACACTGAAGCTTTCTTT	CASTDRGPGNTEAFF
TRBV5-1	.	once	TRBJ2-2	TGCGCCAGCAGCCACCGAGCGGTTAGCCCAGCGGGTACCGGGGAGCTGTTTTTT	CASSHRAVSPAGTGELFF
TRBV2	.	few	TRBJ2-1	TGTGCCAGCAGCTCTCCAGGGCCGTCGAACTACAATGAGCAGTTCTTC	CASSSPGPSNYNEQFF
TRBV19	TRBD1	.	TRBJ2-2	TGTGCCAGTAGGGGACAGGGGAAGGCCGGGGAGCTGTTTTTT	CASRGQGKAGELFF
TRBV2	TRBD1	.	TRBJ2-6	TGTGCCAGCAGCGACAGGGGGCCAGGGGCCAACGTCCTGACTTTC	CASSDRGPGANVLTF
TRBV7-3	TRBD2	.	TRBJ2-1	TGTGCCAGCAGCTCAAATAGCGGGAGAAGGAATGAGCAGTTCTTC	CASSSNSGRRNEQFF